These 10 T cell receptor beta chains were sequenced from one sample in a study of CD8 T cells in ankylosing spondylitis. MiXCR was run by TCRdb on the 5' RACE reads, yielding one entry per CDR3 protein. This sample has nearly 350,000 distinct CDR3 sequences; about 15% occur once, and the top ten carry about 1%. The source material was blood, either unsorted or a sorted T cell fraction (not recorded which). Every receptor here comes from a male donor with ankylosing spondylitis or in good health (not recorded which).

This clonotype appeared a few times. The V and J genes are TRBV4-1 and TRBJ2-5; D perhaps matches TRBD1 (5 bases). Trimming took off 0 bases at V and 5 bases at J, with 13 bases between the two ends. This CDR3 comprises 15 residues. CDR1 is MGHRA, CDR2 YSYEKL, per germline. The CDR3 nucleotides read TGCGCCAGCAGCCAAGATCAGGGCAGGGTGGAGACCCAGTACTTC. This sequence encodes CASSQDQGRVETQYF.

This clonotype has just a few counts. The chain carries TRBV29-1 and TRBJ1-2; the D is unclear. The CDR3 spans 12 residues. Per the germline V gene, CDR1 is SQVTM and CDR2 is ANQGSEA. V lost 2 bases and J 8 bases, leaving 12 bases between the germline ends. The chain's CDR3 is CSVELEFRGYTF. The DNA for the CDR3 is TGCAGCGTTGAATTGGAGTTTCGGGGCTACACCTTC.

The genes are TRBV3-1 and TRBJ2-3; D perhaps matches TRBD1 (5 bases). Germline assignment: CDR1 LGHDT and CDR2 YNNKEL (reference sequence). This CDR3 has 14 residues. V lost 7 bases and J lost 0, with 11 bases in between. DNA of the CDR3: TGTGCCAGCAACTCGGCAGGGAGCACAGATACGCAGTATTTT. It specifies CASNSAGSTDTQYF.

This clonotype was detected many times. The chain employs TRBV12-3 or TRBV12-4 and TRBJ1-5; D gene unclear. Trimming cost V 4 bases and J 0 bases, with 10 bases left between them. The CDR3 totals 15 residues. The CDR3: CASSYRSNSNQPQHF. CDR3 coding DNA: TGTGCCAGCAGTTATCGGAGTAATAGCAATCAGCCCCAGCATTTT.

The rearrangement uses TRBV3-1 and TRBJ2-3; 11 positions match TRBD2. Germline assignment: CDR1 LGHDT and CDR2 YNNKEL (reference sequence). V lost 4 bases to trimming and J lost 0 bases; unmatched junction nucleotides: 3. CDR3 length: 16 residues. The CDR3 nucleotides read TGTGCCAGCAGCCCTAGCGGGGGGCAAAGCACAGATACGCAGTATTTT. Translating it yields CASSPSGGQSTDTQYF.

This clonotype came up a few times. The CDR3 here is CASKPGPTSTDTQYF. The CDR3, as DNA: TGCGCCAGCAAACCCGGACCCACGAGCACAGATACGCAGTATTTT. The rearrangement joins TRBV5-1 to TRBJ2-3, with D hard to call. This CDR3 is built from 15 residues. V was pared by 6 bases and J by 0 bases, with 14 bases between. The germline V gene has CDR1 SGHRS and CDR2 YFSETQ.

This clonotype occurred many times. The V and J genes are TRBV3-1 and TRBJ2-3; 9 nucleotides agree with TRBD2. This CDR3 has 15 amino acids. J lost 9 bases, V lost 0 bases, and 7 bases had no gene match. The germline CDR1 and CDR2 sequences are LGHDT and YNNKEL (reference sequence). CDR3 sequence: CASSQDLGLAGTQYF. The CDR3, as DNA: TGTGCCAGCAGCCAAGATCTGGGACTAGCAGGAACGCAGTATTTT.

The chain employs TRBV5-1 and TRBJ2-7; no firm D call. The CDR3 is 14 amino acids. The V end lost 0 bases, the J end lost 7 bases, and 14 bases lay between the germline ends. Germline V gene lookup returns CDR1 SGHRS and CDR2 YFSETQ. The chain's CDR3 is CASSLVDLLGEQYF. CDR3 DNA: TGCGCCAGCAGCTTGGTAGACCTCCTAGGGGAGCAGTACTTC.

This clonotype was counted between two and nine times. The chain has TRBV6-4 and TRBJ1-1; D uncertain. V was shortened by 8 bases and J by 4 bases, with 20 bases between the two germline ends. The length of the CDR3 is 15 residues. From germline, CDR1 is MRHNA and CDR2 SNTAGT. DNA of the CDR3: TGTGCCAGCTCCTTGGACCCGTTACGACCCACTGAAGCTTTCTTT. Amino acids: CASSLDPLRPTEAFF.

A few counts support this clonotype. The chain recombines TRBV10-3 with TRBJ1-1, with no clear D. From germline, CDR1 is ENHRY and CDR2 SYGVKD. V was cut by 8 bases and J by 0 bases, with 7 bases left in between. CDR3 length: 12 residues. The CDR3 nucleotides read TGTGCCATCGGAGGGTTGAACACTGAAGCTTTCTTT. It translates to CAIGGLNTEAFF.